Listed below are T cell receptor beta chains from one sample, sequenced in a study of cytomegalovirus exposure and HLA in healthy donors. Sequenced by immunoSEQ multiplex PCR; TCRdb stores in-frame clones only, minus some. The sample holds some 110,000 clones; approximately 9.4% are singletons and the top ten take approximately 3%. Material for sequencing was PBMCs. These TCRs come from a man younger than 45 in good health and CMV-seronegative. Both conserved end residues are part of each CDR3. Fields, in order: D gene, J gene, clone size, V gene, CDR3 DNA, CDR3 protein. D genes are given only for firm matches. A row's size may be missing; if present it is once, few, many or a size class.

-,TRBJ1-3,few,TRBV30,TGTGCCTACAGTTTTTTCTCTGGAAACACCATATATTTT,CAYSFFSGNTIYF
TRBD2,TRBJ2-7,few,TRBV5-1,TGCGCCAGCAGCTTAGGACTAGCGGGGGGTTTTGGAGAGCAGTACTTC,CASSLGLAGGFGEQYF
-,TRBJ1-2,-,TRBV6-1,TGTGCCAGCAGTGAAAGAACAGGGTTTGATGGCTACACCTTC,CASSERTGFDGYTF
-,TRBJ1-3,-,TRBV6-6,TGTGCCAGCAGTTACGGGCAGGGCTCTGGAAACACCATATATTTT,CASSYGQGSGNTIYF
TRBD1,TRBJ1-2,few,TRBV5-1,TGCGCCAGCAGCGGGTACAGGGGGCGCGGTGGCTACACCTTC,CASSGYRGRGGYTF
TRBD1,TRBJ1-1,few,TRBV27,TGTGCCAGCAGGCCTGCGCGGGACAGGGCAACTGAAGCTTTCTTT,CASRPARDRATEAFF
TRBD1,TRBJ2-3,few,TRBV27,TGTGCCAGCAGCCCACTGCCCGGGACAGGGGGCACAGATACGCAGTATTTT,CASSPLPGTGGTDTQYF
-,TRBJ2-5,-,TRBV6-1,TGTGCCAGCACCCCCAAAGAGACCCAGTACTTC,CASTPKETQYF
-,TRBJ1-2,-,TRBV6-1,TGTGCCAGCACCGTGTTATCTAACTATGGCTACACCTTC,CASTVLSNYGYTF
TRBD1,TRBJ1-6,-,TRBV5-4,TGTGCCAGCGGCGATGGACAGGGGGTTAATTCACCCCTCCACTTT,CASGDGQGVNSPLHF
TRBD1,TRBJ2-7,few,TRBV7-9,TGTGCCAGCAGCTTAGTAGAGGGACAGGGCCCCCCTTTCTCCTACGAGCAGTACTTC,CASSLVEGQGPPFSYEQYF
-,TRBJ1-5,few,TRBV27,TGTGCCAGCAGGGAAACGGGGTATAGCAATCAGCCCCAGCATTTT,CASRETGYSNQPQHF
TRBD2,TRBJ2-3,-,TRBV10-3,TGTGCCATCAGTGAGTCCCTAGCGGGGAGCAATACGCAGTATTTT,CAISESLAGSNTQYF
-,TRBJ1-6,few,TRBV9,TGTGCCAGCAGCGGGGAGGCGATCTCACCCCTCCACTTT,CASSGEAISPLHF
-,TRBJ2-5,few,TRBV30,TGTGCCTGGAGTCTAGGAGGGGGCGCGAGGGAGACCCAGTACTTC,CAWSLGGGARETQYF
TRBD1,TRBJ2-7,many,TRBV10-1,TGCGCCAGCAGTGACCCTGGACAGGGGTGGGTGCAGTACTTC,CASSDPGQGWVQYF
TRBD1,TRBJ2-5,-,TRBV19,TGTGCCAGTAGTATGGACAGGGAGGAGACCCAGTACTTC,CASSMDREETQYF
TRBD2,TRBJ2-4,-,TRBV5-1,TGCGCCAGCAGCGTGACTAGCGGGTTAAACATTCAGTACTTC,CASSVTSGLNIQYF
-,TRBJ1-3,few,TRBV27,TGTGCCAGCAGTCCCCATGGAGGGTCTGGAAACACCATATATTTT,CASSPHGGSGNTIYF
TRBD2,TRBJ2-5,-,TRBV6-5,TGTGCCAGCGGGAGGGGGACCCAGTACTTC,CASGRGTQYF
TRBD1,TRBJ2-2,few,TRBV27,TGTGCCAGCAGTTTATATTGGACAGGGGGCACCGGGGAGCTGTTTTTT,CASSLYWTGGTGELFF
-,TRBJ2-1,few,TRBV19,TGTGCCACACGAAAACGGGGGTCCTCCTACAATGAGCAGTTCTTC,CATRKRGSSYNEQFF
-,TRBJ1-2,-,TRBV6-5,TGTGCCAGCAGTTACCTTACGGGGGGGGATGGCTACACCTTC,CASSYLTGGDGYTF
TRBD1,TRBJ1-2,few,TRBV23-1,TGCGCCAGCAGTCCATACAGGGGATATGGCTACACCTTC,CASSPYRGYGYTF
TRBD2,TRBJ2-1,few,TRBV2,TGTGCCAGCAGTCTCCCTTCAGCGGGGGCCCCGCAGTTCTTC,CASSLPSAGAPQFF
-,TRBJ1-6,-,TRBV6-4,TGTGCCAGCAGTTCTGGGGCAGGGGATAATTCACCCCTCCACTTT,CASSSGAGDNSPLHF
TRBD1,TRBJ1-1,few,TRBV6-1,TGTGCCAGCAGCCAGGGGGGTGAAGCTTTCTTT,CASSQGGEAFF
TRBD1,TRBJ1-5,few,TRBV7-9,TGTGCCAGCAGCTTCTCGGGACAGGGGTTCAATCAGCCCCAGCATTTT,CASSFSGQGFNQPQHF
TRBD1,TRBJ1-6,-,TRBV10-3,TGTGCCATCACCGGGACAGGGGATTCACCCCTCCACTTT,CAITGTGDSPLHF
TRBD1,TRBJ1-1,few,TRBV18,TGTGCCAGCTCCCATCCGACAGGGCTGAACACTGAAGCTTTCTTT,CASSHPTGLNTEAFF
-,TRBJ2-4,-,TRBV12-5,TGTGCTAGTGGTTTGGGAGACATTCAGTACTTC,CASGLGDIQYF
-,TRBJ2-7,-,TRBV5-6,TGTGCCAGCAGCCCACACAGGGCCTCCTACGAGCAGTACTTC,CASSPHRASYEQYF
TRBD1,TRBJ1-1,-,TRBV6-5,TGTGCCAGCAGGCCTACCTTGAGACAGGGCACTGAAGCTTTCTTT,CASRPTLRQGTEAFF
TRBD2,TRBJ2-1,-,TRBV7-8,TGTGCCAGCAGCTTAATAGCTAGCGGAAACCTTAACTCCTACAATGAGCAGTTCTTC,CASSLIASGNLNSYNEQFF
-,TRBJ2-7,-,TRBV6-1,TGTGCCAGCAGGAGCTGGGAGGCCTACGAGCAGTACTTC,CASRSWEAYEQYF
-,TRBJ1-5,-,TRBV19,TGTGCCAGTAGTATACGGAAAAACAAACAGGGTCCGAGGTCTCAGCCCCAGCATTTT,CASSIRKNKQGPRSQPQHF
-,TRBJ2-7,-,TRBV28,TGTGCCAGCAGTTTTTCGGCAGGGGTCACCTACGAGCAGTACTTC,CASSFSAGVTYEQYF
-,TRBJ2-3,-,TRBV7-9,TGTGCCAGCCTTATCTCGGATACGCAGTATTTT,CASLISDTQYF
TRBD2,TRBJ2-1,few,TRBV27,TGTGCCAGCAGCAAAAAGCGGGGGGGCCTCTATAATGAGCAGTTCTTC,CASSKKRGGLYNEQFF
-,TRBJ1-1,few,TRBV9,TGTGCCAGCAGCCGGGAGGGGAACACTGAAGCTTTCTTT,CASSREGNTEAFF
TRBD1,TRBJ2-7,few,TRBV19,TGTGCCAGTAAGGGGGCCCTCTCCTACGAGCAGTACTTC,CASKGALSYEQYF
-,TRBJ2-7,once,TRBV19,TGTGCCAGTAGTATGAGAAGCACCTACGAGCAGTACTTC,CASSMRSTYEQYF
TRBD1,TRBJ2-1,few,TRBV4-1,TGCGCCAGCAGCCAGACGGGGACAGGGAATGAGCAGTTCTTC,CASSQTGTGNEQFF
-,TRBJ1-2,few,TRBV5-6,TGTGCCAGCAGCCAGCCCGGAGGTACAGGGGGCTACACCTTC,CASSQPGGTGGYTF
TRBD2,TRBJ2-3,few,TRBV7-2,TGTGCCAGCAGCGGTACGGGAGGCAGGGGCACAGATACGCAGTATTTT,CASSGTGGRGTDTQYF
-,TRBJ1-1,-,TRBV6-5,TGTGCCAGCAGTTACGCCTTGACAGGACGCACTGAAGCTTTCTTT,CASSYALTGRTEAFF
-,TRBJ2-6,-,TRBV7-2,TGTGCCAGCAGCTTAGCGTCGGGACTTAGCTCTGGGGCCAACGTCCTGACTTTC,CASSLASGLSSGANVLTF
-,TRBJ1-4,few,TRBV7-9,TGTGCCAGCAGCTTAGGGGGGCAGTCTAATGAAAAACTGTTTTTT,CASSLGGQSNEKLFF
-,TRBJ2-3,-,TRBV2,TGTGCCAGCAGTGAAGCCTTTAGTAACACAGATACGCAGTATTTT,CASSEAFSNTDTQYF
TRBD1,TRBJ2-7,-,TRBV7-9,TGTGCCAGCAACCCCCGAGGGGACAGGGACTACGAGCAGTACTTC,CASNPRGDRDYEQYF
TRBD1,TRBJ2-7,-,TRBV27,TGTGCCAGCAGTTTGAAGCAGGGGGCTTACGAGCAGTACTTC,CASSLKQGAYEQYF
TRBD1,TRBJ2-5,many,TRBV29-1,TGCAGCGTTTTACCCCGGGGACAGGTTCAAGAGACCCAGTACTTC,CSVLPRGQVQETQYF
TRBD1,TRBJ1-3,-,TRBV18,TGTGCCAGCTCACCACCTCAGGGGGCTGGAAACACCATATATTTT,CASSPPQGAGNTIYF
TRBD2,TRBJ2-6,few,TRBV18,TGTGCCAGCTCAACCCTAGCGGGGACCTCTGGGGCCAACGTCCTGACTTTC,CASSTLAGTSGANVLTF
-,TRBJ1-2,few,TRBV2,TGTGCCAGCAGTGTAGAGTCAGGTTATAACTATGGCTACACCTTC,CASSVESGYNYGYTF
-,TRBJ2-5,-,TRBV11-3,TGTGCCAGCAGCTTAGGTTTCCGGGGAGAGACCCAGTACTTC,CASSLGFRGETQYF
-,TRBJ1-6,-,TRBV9,TGTGCCAGCAGCGTAGCCCCTGGCAGGGGTAATTCACCCCTCCACTTT,CASSVAPGRGNSPLHF
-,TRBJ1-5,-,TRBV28,TGTGCCAGCAGTTTGGAACAACGGCGGGTGGGCAATCAGCCCCAGCATTTT,CASSLEQRRVGNQPQHF
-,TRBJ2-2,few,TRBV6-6,TGTGCCAGCAGTTACTCGCCAGGGGGGTCCACCGGGGAGCTGTTTTTT,CASSYSPGGSTGELFF